This TCR beta chain is from a study of Tregs in tolerant kidney transplant recipients. Study-level results: Antigen-driven expansion was suggested because donor-specific Tregs expanded more than all Tregs in tolerant patients. Expanding Tregs on activated donor B cells appeared to best identify donor-specific TCRbeta clones.

Unstimulated regulatory T cells (CD4+CD25+CD127-), CD4+CD25- non-regulatory cells, CD4 and CD8 cells were FACS-sorted from thawed PBMCs. This table comes from immunoSEQ multiplex PCR, and its TCRdb copy is limited to in-frame clones, with some not included. The sample has about 30,000 clones. Details on this clone: Its antigen is currently unknown.

The sequences come from CD8+ T cells from blood, collected before the transplant. This clonotype was obtained from a human donor who received a combined kidney and bone marrow transplant.

CDR3 region: CASSLVGQGFNEQFF. CDR3 DNA (partial): TGTGCCAGCAGCTTAGTAGGACAGGGGTTCAATGAG. This sequence joins TRBV7-6 and TRBJ2-1; 9 bases line up with TRBD1. The read gets to within 3 residues of the CDR3 end, and the germline J gene fills in the rest. CDR3 length equals 15 residues. Unmatched junction bases numbered 4, after V lost 1 base and J lost 6 bases. The germline CDR1 and CDR2 sequences are SGHVS and FNYEAQ. The entire variable domain, with the rest obtained from reference TRBV7-6 and TRBJ2-1, is as follows: GAGVSQSPRYKVTKRGQDVALRCDPISGHVSLYWYRQALGQGPEFLTYFNYEAQQDKSGLPNDRFSAERPEGSISTLTIQRTEQRDSAMYRCASSLVGQGFNEQFFGPGTRLTVL.